The 28 T cell receptor beta chains listed next were all sequenced from one sample in a study of CD8 T cells in ankylosing spondylitis. TCRdb independently ran MiXCR on the 5' RACE reads; one entry per CDR3 protein. The data contain approximately 340,000 distinct CDR3 sequences, about 15% of them singletons. Sequenced input: blood, either unsorted or a sorted T cell fraction (not recorded which). Every receptor here comes from a male donor with ankylosing spondylitis or in good health (not recorded which).

J is TRBJ1-2 and V is TRBV4-1; 7 bases map to TRBD1. From germline, CDR1 is MGHRA and CDR2 YSYEKL. V shed 4 bases, J shed 0 bases, and the junction held 8 bases outside the gene matches. This CDR3 comprises 16 residues. CDR3 bases: TGCGCCAGCAGCCGGACCGACAGGGAACCTAACTATGGCTACACCTTC. It specifies CASSRTDREPNYGYTF.

The genes are TRBV10-3 and TRBJ1-3; no definite D call. The ends were cut back, 8 bases at V and 4 bases at J, with 6 bases in the middle. CDR1 and CDR2 (germline): ENHRY, SYGVKD. The CDR3 has 11 amino acids. The CDR3 DNA follows: TGTGCCATCGGTGCAGGAAACACCATATATTTT. This gives the protein CAIGAGNTIYF.

This chain joins TRBV12-3 or TRBV12-4 and TRBJ2-1; D is uncertain. V lost 1 base and J 9 bases, leaving 7 bases between the germline ends. This CDR3 is built from 12 residues. The CDR3: CASSLVDGEQFF. The CDR3 coding sequence is TGTGCCAGCAGTTTAGTTGACGGTGAGCAGTTCTTC.

This chain connects TRBV5-1 to TRBJ1-2; D unresolved. V lost 5 bases, J lost 8 bases, and 13 bases lay in between. Germline loops: CDR1 SGHRS, CDR2 YFSETQ. The CDR3 totals 12 residues. CDR3 in DNA: TGCGCCAGCAGGTCCGGATCGGGGGGCTACACCTTC. This translates into CASRSGSGGYTF.

The V gene is TRBV10-3, the J gene TRBJ2-3; 10 bases line up with TRBD2. Trimming took 0 bases from V and 0 from J; bases not matched to a gene: 3. The length of the CDR3 is 17 residues. Germline V gene data show CDR1 as ENHRY and CDR2 as SYGVKD. This CDR3 reads CAISESKTSGSTDTQYF. CDR3 DNA: TGTGCCATCAGTGAGTCGAAGACTAGCGGGAGCACAGATACGCAGTATTTT.

This clonotype was recorded a few times. V usage is TRBV12-3 or TRBV12-4 and J usage is TRBJ1-5; 7 nucleotides align to TRBD1. CDR3 size: 14 residues. The V segment lost 5 bases and the J segment 3 bases; nucleotides outside the gene matches: 4. This chain's CDR3 is CASSVGQYNQPQHF. The CDR3, as DNA: TGTGCCAGCAGTGTGGGACAGTACAATCAGCCCCAGCATTTT.

This clonotype was counted between two and nine times. The rearrangement uses TRBV6-1 and TRBJ2-5; 8 bases agree with TRBD1. V was clipped by 5 bases and J by 2 bases; unmatched bases: 7. This CDR3 has 15 residues. Germline lookup yields CDR1 MNHNS and CDR2 SASEGT. The CDR3 region has the DNA TGTGCCAGCAGTCCCGGGACAGGTTATCAAGAGACCCAGTACTTC. The encoded protein is CASSPGTGYQETQYF.

The CDR3 loop is CASSPAETGNTGELFF. In nucleotides, the CDR3 is TGCGCCAGCAGCCCAGCAGAGACGGGGAACACCGGGGAGCTGTTTTTT. J is TRBJ2-2 and V is TRBV5-1; D is unclear. Per the germline V gene, CDR1 is SGHRS and CDR2 is YFSETQ. V dropped 4 bases and J dropped 1 base, with 14 bases sitting between them. The CDR3 consists of 16 residues.

The V gene is TRBV5-6, the J gene TRBJ1-1; weak D call: TRBD1 (5 bases). Germline V lookup: CDR1 SGHDT, CDR2 YYEEEE. The V and J ends lost 1 base and 4 bases respectively, with 14 bases between them. The length of the CDR3 is 15 residues. The CDR3, as DNA: TGTGCCAGCAGCTTGCTCCCGGGGACGACCACTGAAGCTTTCTTT. Protein sequence: CASSLLPGTTTEAFF.

CDR3: CASSLALTERDKKNIQYF. The CDR3 DNA sequence: TGTGCCAGCAGCTTAGCCCTAACGGAAAGGGACAAGAAAAACATTCAGTACTTC. J is TRBJ2-4 and V is TRBV7-2, with TRBD1 as a possible D gene (6 bases). Trimming took off 0 bases at V and 4 bases at J, with 19 bases between the two ends. Germline lookup yields CDR1 SGHTA and CDR2 FQGNSA. The CDR3 is 18 amino acids.

CDR3 loop: CASSQDSQGENTGELFF. The DNA for the CDR3 is TGTGCCAGCAGCCAAGATAGCCAGGGGGAGAACACCGGGGAGCTGTTTTTT. The chain employs TRBV4-2 and TRBJ2-2; 7 bases are shared with TRBD1. Germline-derived CDR1 and CDR2 are LGHNA and YNFKEQ. The CDR3 consists of 17 residues. V was clipped by 0 bases and J by 1 base; unmatched bases: 5.

This clonotype came up a few times. The chain combines TRBV6-2 or TRBV6-3 with TRBJ2-1; D is ambiguous. The V end was cut by 6 bases, the J end by 14 bases, with 14 bases between. The CDR3 sequence is 11 residues long. Germline values: CDR1 MNHEY, CDR2 SVGEGT. The CDR3 loop is CASSAVRRKFF. DNA of the CDR3: TGTGCCAGCAGCGCCGTGAGAAGGAAGTTCTTC.

The gene calls are TRBV18 and TRBJ2-7; possible D gene TRBD2, 7 bases. This CDR3 comprises 16 residues. In germline, CDR1 is KGHSH, CDR2 LQKENI. V was clipped by 2 bases and J by 0 bases, with 14 bases between them. CDR3 region: CASSPGGGRASYEQYF. The CDR3 nucleotides are TGTGCCAGCTCACCAGGGGGGGGGCGAGCCTCCTACGAGCAGTACTTC.

The chain uses TRBV29-1 and TRBJ1-5; TRBD1 aligns across 7 bases. V dropped 7 bases and J dropped 2; count of bases not matched to a gene: 11. The CDR3 loop spans 15 amino acids. Germline V CDR1 and CDR2: SQVTM, ANQGSEA. The CDR3 is CSDKDREGGNQPQHF. CDR3 DNA sequence: TGCAGCGACAAAGACAGGGAGGGAGGCAATCAGCCCCAGCATTTT.

In its sample, this clonotype was seen a few times. This chain connects TRBV11-1 to TRBJ2-2; no clear D gene. The CDR3 extends over 12 amino acids. The ends were cut back, 6 bases at V and 6 bases at J, with 8 bases in the middle. The germline V gene has CDR1 SGHAT and CDR2 FQDESV (reference sequence). CDR3: CASRFWAGELFF. In nucleotides, the CDR3 is TGTGCCAGCAGGTTCTGGGCCGGGGAGCTGTTTTTT.

A few counts support this clonotype. The V and J genes are TRBV6-1 and TRBJ2-2; 9 positions agree with TRBD2. The ends lost 5 bases at V and 2 bases at J; junction bases unmatched: 3. In germline, CDR1 is MNHNS, CDR2 SASEGT. This CDR3 has 15 residues. The CDR3 spells CASSSGRLNTGELFF. The CDR3 coding sequence is TGTGCCAGCAGTAGCGGGAGGCTAAACACCGGGGAGCTGTTTTTT.

The table lists this clonotype with a few counts. This chain links TRBV20-1 with TRBJ2-1; 7 bases match TRBD1. V shed 6 bases, J shed 4 bases, and the junction held 3 bases outside the gene matches. The CDR3 has 12 amino acids. Germline V gene lookup returns CDR1 DFQATT and CDR2 SNEGSKA (reference sequence). The chain's CDR3 is CSARQGYNEQFF. DNA for the CDR3: TGCAGTGCCCGACAGGGATACAATGAGCAGTTCTTC.

The chain joins TRBV12-3 or TRBV12-4 to TRBJ1-5; no clear D. V dropped 6 bases and J dropped 4 bases, with 7 bases sitting between them. The CDR3 is 12 residues long. The CDR3: CASREENQPQHF. CDR3 bases: TGTGCCAGCAGGGAGGAAAATCAGCCCCAGCATTTT.

This clonotype was observed a few times. This rearrangement joins TRBV28 to TRBJ2-2; possible D gene TRBD1, 5 bases. The CDR3 consists of 17 residues. The germline V and J ends were trimmed by 5 bases and 0 bases, with 16 bases remaining between them. Germline values: CDR1 MDHEN, CDR2 SYDVKM. The CDR3 loop reads CASSGIAGSTNTGELFF. The CDR3 DNA sequence: TGTGCCAGCAGTGGGATTGCAGGGTCCACGAACACCGGGGAGCTGTTTTTT.

V gene TRBV6-5 combines with J gene TRBJ1-6; D unclear. CDR3 length: 15 residues. Trimming left V 0 bases short and J 8 bases short, with 11 bases between. The germline gives CDR1 MNHEY, CDR2 SVGAGI. The CDR3 nucleotides read TGTGCCAGCAGTTACTCGTCAGGTCGAGATTCACCCCTCCACTTT. The encoded protein is CASSYSSGRDSPLHF.

This clonotype was observed a few times. V usage is TRBV29-1 and J usage is TRBJ1-2; the D is unclear. The CDR3 has 12 amino acids. Germline V gene sequence: CDR1 SQVTM, CDR2 ANQGSEA. The germline V and J ends were trimmed by 7 bases and 7 bases, with 16 bases remaining between them. The CDR3: CSELSGSSGYTF. As DNA, the CDR3 is TGCAGCGAACTATCCGGGTCTAGTGGCTACACCTTC.

The CDR3 DNA follows: TGTGCCAGCAGACAGGGGATTATAGGCGAGCAGTACTTC. Translating gives CASRQGIIGEQYF. This chain connects TRBV10-3 to TRBJ2-7, with 8 nucleotides matching TRBD1. CDR3 length: 13 amino acids. Germline assignment: CDR1 ENHRY and CDR2 SYGVKD. Germline trimming cut 10 bases from V and 6 bases from J; bases unmatched to any gene: 11.

The chain combines TRBV20-1 with TRBJ2-7; possibly TRBD2 for D (6 bases). The CDR3 extends over 15 amino acids. V lost 2 bases and J lost 0, with 14 bases in between. CDR1 and CDR2 (germline): DFQATT, SNEGSKA (reference sequence). For the CDR3, the DNA is TGCAGTGCTAGAACCGCCGGGAGCAACTCCTACGAGCAGTACTTC. It specifies CSARTAGSNSYEQYF.

This clonotype was counted between two and nine times. V is TRBV5-1 and J is TRBJ2-3; 9 nucleotides line up with TRBD2. The CDR3 length is 16 residues. Germline assignment: CDR1 SGHRS and CDR2 YFSETQ. Trimming removed 1 base from V and 6 bases from J; junction bases left unmatched: 9. For the CDR3, the DNA is TGCGCCAGCAGCTTGATGGCTAGCGGGGCCTCTGATACGCAGTATTTT. Amino acid sequence: CASSLMASGASDTQYF.

The chain uses TRBV5-6 and TRBJ2-5, with 7 bases aligning to TRBD1. With V trimmed by 0 bases and J by 4 bases, 6 bases remained unmatched. The CDR3 sequence is 15 residues long. Germline assignment: CDR1 SGHDT and CDR2 YYEEEE. The CDR3 loop is CASSLARGRGETQYF. The CDR3 DNA follows: TGTGCCAGCAGCTTGGCAAGGGGGCGCGGAGAGACCCAGTACTTC.

The rearrangement joins TRBV19 to TRBJ2-2, with 7 bases matching TRBD2. This CDR3 comprises 14 residues. The germline V gene encodes CDR1 LNHDA and CDR2 SQIVND (reference sequence). The J segment lost 9 bases and the V segment lost 7 bases, leaving 11 bases of the junction unmatched. The chain's CDR3 is CASTQGGSVRELFF. The CDR3 DNA follows: TGTGCCAGTACCCAGGGAGGGAGCGTAAGGGAGCTGTTTTTT.

A few counts support this clonotype. This chain connects TRBV6-4 to TRBJ2-5, with D possibly matching TRBD1 (6 bases). This CDR3 contains 16 residues. Germline CDR1 MRHNA, CDR2 SNTAGT. Trimming pared 6 bases from V and 9 bases from J, leaving 26 bases between. The CDR3 nucleotides read TGTGCCAGCAGCGAGTACTCCGGGACACCCTATTCGGCCCAGTACTTC. As protein: CASSEYSGTPYSAQYF.

This clonotype came up a few times. This chain connects TRBV6-1 to TRBJ1-1; TRBD1 matches at 7 bases. The CDR3 has 13 residues. Trimming removed 5 bases from V and 5 bases from J; junction bases left unmatched: 5. Germline values: CDR1 MNHNS, CDR2 SASEGT. Here the CDR3 reads CASSTTGRTEAFF. For the CDR3, the DNA is TGTGCCAGCAGTACGACAGGGCGGACTGAAGCTTTCTTT.